The 27 T cell receptor beta chains in this list originate from one sample, sequenced in a study of T cell responses to AZD1222 COVID-19 vaccine. TCRdb keeps only in-frame clones here, not all; method: immunoSEQ multiplex PCR. The sample consists of 150,000 to 200,000 clones, about 92% of them appearing once. The sample here was peripheral blood, taken on day 0 of AZD1222 vaccination. The receptors stem from an adult in good health.

This sequence joins TRBV27 and TRBJ1-2; D ambiguous. Trimming left V 4 bases short and J 5 bases short, with 14 bases between. Germline CDR1 and CDR2: MNHEY and SMNVEV (reference sequence). CDR3 length: 14 residues. Here the CDR3 reads CASSSFWSGYGYTF. The CDR3 nucleotides read TGTGCCAGCAGTTCCTTTTGGTCTGGGTATGGCTACACCTTC.

CDR3 loop: CAIASEGPGETQYF. The CDR3 DNA is TGTGCCATCGCTAGCGAGGGCCCGGGGGAGACCCAGTACTTC. V gene TRBV10-3 combines with J gene TRBJ2-5; tentatively, D is TRBD2 (6 bases). The V gene lost 8 bases and the J gene lost 5 bases, with 18 bases spanning the gap. The CDR3 is made up of 14 amino acids. Germline V gene sequence: CDR1 ENHRY, CDR2 SYGVKD.

This clone was observed once. J is TRBJ2-1 and V is TRBV19; unclear D gene. There are 13 residues in the CDR3. In germline, CDR1 is LNHDA, CDR2 SQIVND (reference sequence). Deletions cut 6 bases from V and 4 bases from J, with 10 bases between. CDR3 loop: CASSPTVYNEQFF. The CDR3 nucleotides are TGTGCCAGTAGCCCGACTGTTTACAATGAGCAGTTCTTC. The full variable domain, completed using reference TRBV19 and TRBJ2-1, is DGGITQSPKYLFRKEGQNVTLSCEQNLNHDAMYWYRQDPGQGLRLIYYSQIVNDFQKGDIAEGYSVSREKKESFPLTVTSAQKNPTAFYLCASSPTVYNEQFFGPGTRLTVL.

The chain recombines TRBV2 with TRBJ1-1, with D uncertain. Per the germline V gene, CDR1 is SNHLY and CDR2 is FYNNEI. Between the trimmed V and J ends, which lost 2 bases and 11 bases, there was a span of 9 bases. CDR3 length: 11 residues. CDR3 in DNA: TGTGCCAGCAGTGAACACCTTGGGGCTTTCTTT. This encodes CASSEHLGAFF.

This clone has only one observation. The V gene is TRBV27, the J gene TRBJ1-1; a weak D match, TRBD1 (6 bases). Germline CDR1 and CDR2: MNHEY and SMNVEV (reference sequence). CDR3 length: 13 amino acids. Trimming removed 6 bases from V and 6 bases from J, with 14 bases in between. CDR3 DNA sequence: TGTGCCAGCAGCGCCGGAGGGGGGTCTGAAGCTTTCTTT. Its translation is CASSAGGGSEAFF.

The chain combines TRBV5-1 with TRBJ2-3; the D gene is possibly TRBD1 (6 bases). The V and J ends lost 10 bases and 4 bases respectively, with 16 bases between them. CDR3 length: 13 residues. Germline CDR1 reads SGHRS; CDR2 reads YFSETQ. CDR3 DNA sequence: TGCGCCGGAGCCACAGGGAATCCAGATACGCAGTATTTT. As protein: CAGATGNPDTQYF. The full variable domain, with the rest looked up from reference TRBV5-1 and TRBJ2-3, is KAGVTQTPRYLIKTRGQQVTLSCSPISGHRSVSWYQQTPGQGLQFLFEYFSETQRNKGNFPGRFSGRQFSNSRSEMNVSTLELGDSALYLCAGATGNPDTQYFGPGTRLTVL.

This clone was observed once. The CDR3 DNA reads as TGTGCCAGCTCACCTCGGCGACAGGGGGCCGGGCAAGAGACCCAGTACTTC. Amino acid sequence: CASSPRRQGAGQETQYF. The V call is TRBV18, the J call TRBJ2-5; the match to TRBD1 covers 10 bases. This CDR3 spans 17 amino acids. The germline gives CDR1 KGHSH, CDR2 LQKENI. Trimming took 3 bases from V and 2 from J; bases not matched to a gene: 9.

CDR3 coding DNA: TGTGCCAGTAGTATAGATTTCAGGGACAGGCAGCTAAGTGGCTACACCTTC. Its protein is CASSIDFRDRQLSGYTF. The V and J genes are TRBV19 and TRBJ1-2, with 8 bases aligning to TRBD1. The junction had 13 bases not matched to a gene; V was cut back by 0 bases and J by 7 bases. The CDR3 is 17 residues long. CDR1 is LNHDA, CDR2 SQIVND, per germline (reference sequence).

The chain combines TRBV9 with TRBJ2-1, with TRBD2 matching over 9 bases. Germline trimming cut 3 bases from V and 4 bases from J; bases unmatched to any gene: 5. This CDR3 comprises 15 residues. Germline CDR1 is SGDLS and CDR2 is YYNGEE. CDR3 bases: TGTGCCAGCAGCGGCGGTAGCGGGGGTTACAATGAGCAGTTCTTC. Amino acids: CASSGGSGGYNEQFF.

The V call is TRBV5-4, the J call TRBJ2-1; TRBD2 aligns across 13 bases. V shed 2 bases, J shed 7 bases, and the junction held 12 bases outside the gene matches. This CDR3 is 18 amino acids long. CDR1 is SGHNT and CDR2 is YYREEE in the germline V gene (reference sequence). CDR3 sequence (DNA): TGTGCCAGCAGCTTAGATGGACTAGCGGGGGTCCCCTGGAATGAGCAGTTCTTC. Protein sequence: CASSLDGLAGVPWNEQFF.

This chain links TRBV5-8 with TRBJ2-7; D gene ambiguous. This CDR3 contains 15 residues. V lost 0 bases, J lost 3 bases, and 13 bases lay in between. From germline, CDR1 is SGHTS and CDR2 YDEGEE. CDR3 amino acids: CASSLVPTRDYEQYF. In nucleotides, the CDR3 is TGTGCCAGCAGCTTGGTCCCGACGAGAGACTACGAGCAGTACTTC.

The V gene is TRBV9, the J gene TRBJ2-3, with D perhaps TRBD1 (5 bases). V lost 0 bases and J lost 9, with 11 bases in between. CDR1 and CDR2 (germline): SGDLS, YYNGEE. The CDR3 has 13 amino acids. The CDR3 DNA reads TGTGCCAGCAGCGTAGAGGGGTTCGAAACGCAGTATTTT. This sequence encodes CASSVEGFETQYF.

The chain links TRBV6-5 to TRBJ2-1; D not resolved. The CDR3 is 13 amino acids. Germline-derived CDR1 and CDR2 are MNHEY and SVGAGI. The V gene lost 6 bases and the J gene lost 4 bases, with 10 bases spanning the gap. The CDR3 bases are TGTGCCAGCAGCCCGTTAGGATACAATGAGCAGTTCTTC. Protein product: CASSPLGYNEQFF.

The chain employs TRBV20-1 and TRBJ2-5, with D maybe TRBD2 (6 bases). Trimming left V 3 bases short and J 4 bases short, with 12 bases between. In germline, CDR1 is DFQATT, CDR2 SNEGSKA (reference sequence). The CDR3 has 13 amino acids. CDR3 DNA sequence: TGCAGTGCTAGTGATGGGCGGGGAGAGACCCAGTACTTC. It is translated as CSASDGRGETQYF.

The chain uses TRBV9 and TRBJ2-6, with 7 bases matching TRBD1. This CDR3 has 15 amino acids. V was clipped by 3 bases and J by 4 bases; unmatched bases: 4. Germline CDR1 SGDLS, CDR2 YYNGEE. CDR3 loop: CASSEQGNGANVLTF. CDR3 sequence (DNA): TGTGCCAGCAGCGAACAGGGGAACGGGGCCAACGTCCTGACTTTC.

This clone was counted a single time. The V gene is TRBV3-1 (or the pseudogene TRBV3-2), the J gene TRBJ1-3, with D perhaps TRBD1 (6 bases). Germline values: CDR1 LGHDT, CDR2 YNNKEL (reference sequence). The CDR3 has 16 amino acids. Trimming stripped 0 bases from V and 0 bases from J, with 9 bases between. Here the CDR3 DNA reads TGTGCCAGCAGCCAAGATTTGGGGGCCTCTGGAAACACCATATATTTT. This gives the protein CASSQDLGASGNTIYF.

This chain joins TRBV6-5 and TRBJ2-1; D unclear. From germline, CDR1 is MNHEY and CDR2 SVGAGI. The CDR3 is 14 amino acids. V was cut by 6 bases and J by 3 bases, with 12 bases left in between. The CDR3 bases are TGTGCCAGCAGGACAACCGTCTACTACAATGAGCAGTTCTTC. Protein sequence: CASRTTVYYNEQFF.

This clone has only one observation. This sequence joins TRBV14 and TRBJ2-3, with TRBD2 matching 7 bases. This CDR3 is 15 amino acids long. CDR1 and CDR2 from the germline V gene are SGHDN and FVKESK. The J segment lost 0 bases and the V segment lost 3 bases, leaving 3 bases of the junction unmatched. CDR3 DNA sequence: TGTGCCAGCAGCCAGACGGGGGGAAGCACAGATACGCAGTATTTT. Translation gives CASSQTGGSTDTQYF.

The rearrangement joins TRBV10-3 to TRBJ1-3; TRBD1 is a possible D gene (6 bases). V was pared by 4 bases and J by 7 bases, with 14 bases between. CDR3 length: 14 amino acids. The germline V gene encodes CDR1 ENHRY and CDR2 SYGVKD. In DNA form, the CDR3 reads TGTGCCATCAGTGTGGACAGATCAAGCAACACCATATATTTT. It encodes CAISVDRSSNTIYF.

J is TRBJ1-2 and V is TRBV6-5; a possible D gene is TRBD1 (5 bases). The V and J ends lost 4 bases and 3 bases respectively, with 15 bases between them. This CDR3 has 15 amino acids. In germline, CDR1 is MNHEY, CDR2 SVGAGI. Here the CDR3 DNA reads TGTGCCAGCAGTTCCCCTTTCACAGGCGACTATGGCTACACCTTC. It codes for CASSSPFTGDYGYTF.

The chain employs TRBV28 and TRBJ2-3, with 9 bases matching TRBD2. The CDR3 sequence is 15 residues long. Trimming removed 4 bases from V and 4 bases from J; junction bases left unmatched: 6. From germline, CDR1 is MDHEN and CDR2 SYDVKM. The CDR3 here is CASSWAGGPPDTQYF. CDR3 DNA sequence: TGTGCCAGCAGTTGGGCGGGGGGGCCCCCAGATACGCAGTATTTT.

V gene TRBV7-9 combines with J gene TRBJ2-3, with 8 bases identical to TRBD2. Germline CDR1 reads SEHNR; CDR2 reads FQNEAQ (reference sequence). J gave up 3 bases and V 3 bases, and 5 bases lay outside the gene matches. The CDR3 totals 15 residues. The chain's CDR3 is CASSFTGGQTDTQYF. The DNA for the CDR3 is TGTGCCAGCAGCTTCACGGGGGGGCAGACAGATACGCAGTATTTT.

The chain has TRBV5-1 and TRBJ2-7, with 8 bases matching TRBD1. The germline gives CDR1 SGHRS, CDR2 YFSETQ. This CDR3 region has 16 residues. V was clipped by 2 bases and J by 6 bases; unmatched bases: 13. Here the CDR3 reads CASSFLTQGEGGEQYF. In DNA form, the CDR3 reads TGCGCCAGCAGCTTCCTCACACAGGGGGAAGGAGGCGAGCAGTACTTC. Full variable domain (outside the CDR3, taken from reference TRBV5-1 and TRBJ2-7): KAGVTQTPRYLIKTRGQQVTLSCSPISGHRSVSWYQQTPGQGLQFLFEYFSETQRNKGNFPGRFSGRQFSNSRSEMNVSTLELGDSALYLCASSFLTQGEGGEQYFGPGTRLTVT.

This clone was observed once. The chain links TRBV7-9 to TRBJ2-5; TRBD2 matches at 13 bases. Trimming cost V 3 bases and J 5 bases; bases outside gene matches: 3. Germline V gives CDR1 SEHNR, CDR2 FQNEAQ (reference sequence). The CDR3 is made up of 15 amino acids. Here the CDR3 DNA reads TGTGCCAGCAGCTTGACTAGCGGGGGGCCTGAGACCCAGTACTTC. Its protein product is CASSLTSGGPETQYF.

This chain links TRBV5-1 with TRBJ2-3; TRBD2 matches 12 bases. Trimming at V came to 4 bases and at J to 1 base, leaving 10 bases not matched to a gene. Germline V lookup: CDR1 SGHRS, CDR2 YFSETQ. The CDR3 is made up of 18 amino acids. This CDR3 is CASSRGLAGRRGTDTQYF. DNA for the CDR3: TGCGCCAGCAGCCGAGGACTAGCGGGGAGGCGGGGCACAGATACGCAGTATTTT.

The table lists this clone with a count of one. This sequence joins TRBV4-3 and TRBJ1-1; maybe TRBD1 (5 bases). Germline CDR1 LGHNA, CDR2 YSLEER. V lost 4 bases to trimming and J lost 4 bases, with 19 bases between them. This CDR3 has 16 residues. The CDR3 nucleotides are TGCGCCAGCAGCCCTCTGAGGGGAGGGGAAGGCACTGAAGCTTTCTTT. As protein: CASSPLRGGEGTEAFF.

CDR3 bases: TGTGCCAGCAGCCCAGGAAGCGGGGGGGCGGGTGAGCAGTTCTTC. It translates to CASSPGSGGAGEQFF. This chain connects TRBV14 to TRBJ2-1; 10 bases line up with TRBD2. This CDR3 contains 15 residues. Germline CDR1 reads SGHDN; CDR2 reads FVKESK. Trimming at V came to 4 bases and at J to 9 bases, leaving 9 bases not matched to a gene.